The 7 T cell receptor beta chains listed next were all sequenced from one sample in a study of blood T cell repertoires in COVID-19 (dated by TCRdb to the early 2020s). Preparation of the library involved the immunoSEQ multiplex PCR assay. TCRdb provides this immuneACCESS table in a form limited to in-frame rearrangements. Some clones are lacking; in checked studies, under half of them reflect an unresolved V gene, and why the rest are absent is not known. This sample is represented by roughly 300,000 clones; approximately 91% of them were singletons. The ten biggest clones cover about 2.1% of the sample. Sample: PBMCs or T cells enriched from blood (not recorded which). The receptor source for this set is a woman aged 35 to 49 with acute COVID-19.

The rearrangement uses TRBV19 and TRBJ1-6; D call uncertain. Trimming pared 5 bases from V and 7 bases from J, leaving 18 bases between. Germline V gives CDR1 LNHDA, CDR2 SQIVND (reference sequence). The CDR3 covers 16 residues. This CDR3 is CASSVTPSGLNSPLHF. Here the CDR3 DNA reads TGTGCCAGTAGTGTCACTCCAAGTGGGCTAAATTCACCCCTCCACTTT. Using reference TRBV19 and TRBJ1-6 for the parts outside the CDR3, the full variable domain is DGGITQSPKYLFRKEGQNVTLSCEQNLNHDAMYWYRQDPGQGLRLIYYSQIVNDFQKGDIAEGYSVSREKKESFPLTVTSAQKNPTAFYLCASSVTPSGLNSPLHFGNGTRLTVT.

V and J are TRBV6-1 and TRBJ2-7, with D unclear. The CDR3 runs 11 residues. Germline V gene data show CDR1 as MNHNS and CDR2 as SASEGT. V lost 2 bases, J lost 4 bases, and 3 bases lay in between. The CDR3 DNA is TGTGCCAGCAGTGAACTTTACGAGCAGTACTTC. This sequence encodes CASSELYEQYF.

The V and J genes are TRBV7-9 and TRBJ2-7, with D tentatively TRBD1 (8 bases). V lost 5 bases to trimming and J lost 6 bases, with 17 bases between them. The CDR3 is 14 amino acids. Germline V gene lookup returns CDR1 SEHNR and CDR2 FQNEAQ (reference sequence). The chain's CDR3 is CASSGQGGGGEQYF. The CDR3 DNA follows: TGTGCCAGCAGCGGACAGGGAGGGGGCGGCGAGCAGTACTTC.

This clone occurred once. The chain employs TRBV25-1 and TRBJ1-2, with unresolved D. Germline CDR1 is MGHDK and CDR2 is SYGVNS. Trimming shortened V by 5 bases and J by 4 bases, and 8 bases separated the two germline ends. The CDR3 is made up of 12 amino acids. The CDR3 DNA reads TGTGCCAGCAGTACCGGGTTCTATGGCTACACCTTC. Amino acid sequence: CASSTGFYGYTF.

The chain combines TRBV9 with TRBJ1-5; weak D call: TRBD1 (6 bases). Germline loops: CDR1 SGDLS, CDR2 YYNGEE. This CDR3 is built from 16 residues. The V and J ends lost 4 bases and 4 bases respectively, with 18 bases between them. The CDR3 loop is CASSPQVGGRNQPQHF. CDR3 coding DNA: TGTGCCAGCAGCCCCCAGGTGGGGGGGCGTAATCAGCCCCAGCATTTT.

CDR3 coding DNA: TGCGCCAGCAGCTTGGCCCCGGGGGAGACCCAGTACTTC. Its protein is CASSLAPGETQYF. V gene TRBV5-1 combines with J gene TRBJ2-5; the D gene is possibly TRBD2 (5 bases). CDR3 length equals 13 residues. V lost 0 bases and J 5 bases, leaving 8 bases between the germline ends. Per the germline V gene, CDR1 is SGHRS and CDR2 is YFSETQ.

This clone was recorded once. The rearrangement uses TRBV27 and TRBJ2-3; D might be TRBD2 (6 bases). Germline CDR1 is MNHEY and CDR2 is SMNVEV (reference sequence). There are 16 residues in the CDR3. V was shortened by 0 bases and J by 4 bases, with 14 bases between the two germline ends. The CDR3 sequence is CASSLSTTRIADTQYF. DNA for the CDR3: TGTGCCAGCAGTTTATCGACGACTAGAATCGCAGATACGCAGTATTTT.